This passage covers 20 T cell receptor beta chains from one sample sequenced in a study of shared clonotypes between healthy human individuals. Naive CD8 cells were CD45RO-negative, positively selected for CCR7, excluding terminally differentiated effector memory CD45RA+ cells. The method was immunoSEQ multiplex PCR; TCRdb's version includes in-frame clones alone and lacks a portion of them. The top ten clones hold about 1.8% of a sample with around 2,000,000 clones, more than 85% of them seen once. The sequenced sample consisted of naive CD8+ T cells from PBMCs. These receptors all stem from a man between 18 and 29 years old in good health. Some clones in this sample may be carry-over from other donors' samples.

V is TRBV5-1 and J is TRBJ2-7; 8 bases match TRBD2. V lost 4 bases to trimming and J lost 0 bases; unmatched junction nucleotides: 0. The CDR3 extends over 13 amino acids. Germline V gives CDR1 SGHRS, CDR2 YFSETQ. In nucleotides, the CDR3 is TGCGCCAGCAGCGCGGGAGGCTCCTACGAGCAGTACTTC. It yields the protein CASSAGGSYEQYF.

The chain is built from TRBV5-4 and TRBJ1-1; possible D gene TRBD1, 5 bases. V gave up 7 bases and J gave up 7 bases, with 17 bases separating them. CDR1 is SGHNT, CDR2 YYREEE, per germline (reference sequence). The CDR3 is 13 residues long. The CDR3 loop is CASLGGVKSEAFF. As DNA, the CDR3 is TGTGCCAGCCTTGGGGGGGTGAAGAGTGAAGCTTTCTTT.

V usage is TRBV9 and J usage is TRBJ2-1; D possibly uses TRBD1 or TRBD2 (5 bases each). The germline CDR1 and CDR2 sequences are SGDLS and YYNGEE. V gave up 4 bases and J gave up 2 bases, with 13 bases separating them. This CDR3 is built from 15 residues. The CDR3 loop is CASSLRDGAYNEQFF. In DNA, the CDR3 is TGTGCCAGCAGCCTCCGGGACGGGGCCTACAATGAGCAGTTCTTC.

The chain uses TRBV4-1 and TRBJ1-4; D is undetermined. Trimming removed 0 bases from V and 0 bases from J, with 14 bases in between. Germline V gene lookup returns CDR1 MGHRA and CDR2 YSYEKL. The CDR3 consists of 18 residues. CDR3 loop: CASSQERPSSATNEKLFF. The CDR3 DNA sequence: TGCGCCAGCAGCCAAGAACGACCAAGTAGTGCAACTAATGAAAAACTGTTTTTT.

The V and J genes are TRBV7-6 and TRBJ2-3; 7 positions match TRBD1. The CDR3 has 13 amino acids. The junction had 7 bases not matched to a gene; V was cut back by 9 bases and J by 4 bases. Germline loops: CDR1 SGHVS, CDR2 FNYEAQ. The CDR3 region has the DNA TGTGCCAGTACGGACAGGACCTCAGATACGCAGTATTTT. This translates into CASTDRTSDTQYF.

The chain joins TRBV5-1 to TRBJ2-7; a weak D match, TRBD2 (5 bases). CDR1 SGHRS and CDR2 YFSETQ come from the germline V gene. The germline V and J ends were trimmed by 0 bases and 4 bases, with 14 bases remaining between them. The CDR3 extends over 15 amino acids. The CDR3 nucleotides are TGCGCCAGCAGCTTGGTTACAGCGGACTTTTACGAGCAGTACTTC. It specifies CASSLVTADFYEQYF.

As to this clone: At one end the junction does not follow the germline gene, possibly because of a read error. The rearrangement joins TRBV11-2 to TRBJ2-1; D call uncertain. The CDR3 loop spans 16 amino acids. Germline loops: CDR1 SGHAT, CDR2 FQNNGV. Here the CDR3 DNA reads TGTGCCAGCAGCTTAGGAGTATACGGATCCTTCAATGAGCAGTTCTTC. Translation gives CASSLGVYGSFNEQFF.

The chain joins TRBV5-1 to TRBJ2-5, with D unclear. Per germline, CDR1 SGHRS and CDR2 YFSETQ. The CDR3 loop spans 13 amino acids. V was trimmed by 4 bases and J by 5 bases, leaving 12 bases between them. The CDR3 DNA follows: TGCGCCAGCAGCCCAGGAGAACTGGAGACCCAGTACTTC. Translating it yields CASSPGELETQYF. The full variable domain, in which reference TRBV5-1 and TRBJ2-5 provide the parts outside the CDR3, is KAGVTQTPRYLIKTRGQQVTLSCSPISGHRSVSWYQQTPGQGLQFLFEYFSETQRNKGNFPGRFSGRQFSNSRSEMNVSTLELGDSALYLCASSPGELETQYFGPGTRLLVL.

This clone was detected once. The V gene is TRBV28, the J gene TRBJ1-4, with 7 bases aligning to TRBD1. Germline values: CDR1 MDHEN, CDR2 SYDVKM. V shed 5 bases and J 7 bases; nucleotides not matched to a gene: 13. This CDR3 comprises 16 residues. The DNA of the CDR3 is TGTGCCAGCAGTCCCACAGGGGTGGATACGGGTGAAAAACTGTTTTTT. It codes for CASSPTGVDTGEKLFF.

V is TRBV30 and J is TRBJ2-7; the D gene could be TRBD1 or TRBD2 (5 bases each). Germline V lookup: CDR1 GTSNPN, CDR2 SVGIG (reference sequence). This CDR3 contains 15 residues. V lost 0 bases and J 1 base, leaving 13 bases between the germline ends. The CDR3 loop reads CAWSVFGDHSYEQYF. The DNA for the CDR3 is TGTGCCTGGAGTGTGTTCGGGGACCATTCCTACGAGCAGTACTTC.

This clone has more than one count but fewer than ten. The V gene is TRBV7-9, the J gene TRBJ2-7; 9 nucleotides line up with TRBD1. Trimming cost V 5 bases and J 5 bases; bases outside gene matches: 10. Per the germline V gene, CDR1 is SEHNR and CDR2 is FQNEAQ (reference sequence). The CDR3 covers 15 residues. As DNA, the CDR3 is TGTGCCAGCAGCCCGCCAGGGGGACAGGGCGACGAGCAGTACTTC. Translating it yields CASSPPGGQGDEQYF.

This clone was picked up a small number of times. The chain is built from TRBV27 and TRBJ1-1; no clear D gene. Looked up from germline, CDR1 is MNHEY and CDR2 is SMNVEV (reference sequence). CDR3 length: 13 residues. The germline V and J ends were trimmed by 2 bases and 4 bases, with 8 bases remaining between them. The CDR3 loop reads CASSLGYLTEAFF. CDR3 DNA: TGTGCCAGCAGTTTAGGGTACCTCACTGAAGCTTTCTTT.

The chain links TRBV28 to TRBJ1-2; D may be TRBD1 (6 bases). V was pared by 6 bases and J by 1 base, with 15 bases between. CDR1 and CDR2 from the germline V gene are MDHEN and SYDVKM. CDR3 length: 15 residues. The chain's CDR3 is CASSLYRGGNYGYTF. The CDR3 DNA follows: TGTGCCAGCAGCTTGTATAGGGGGGGTAACTATGGCTACACCTTC.

CDR3 sequence: CASSDRGLTYEQYF. CDR3 DNA sequence: TGTGCCAGCAGCGACAGGGGCCTAACCTACGAGCAGTACTTC. The chain employs TRBV7-2 and TRBJ2-7, with 8 positions matching TRBD1. The germline CDR1 and CDR2 sequences are SGHTA and FQGNSA. This CDR3 is 14 amino acids long. V was pared by 5 bases and J by 2 bases, with 5 bases of the junction left unmatched.

This sequence joins TRBV5-1 and TRBJ1-1; no clear D. Trimming took off 6 bases at V and 12 bases at J, with 12 bases between the two ends. Germline V gene lookup returns CDR1 SGHRS and CDR2 YFSETQ. The CDR3 has 10 amino acids. Here the CDR3 reads CASNGQRTFF. DNA for the CDR3: TGCGCCAGCAACGGGCAGAGGACTTTCTTT.

This chain connects TRBV28 to TRBJ2-3; D remains unclear. The CDR3 spans 13 residues. The germline V gene has CDR1 MDHEN and CDR2 SYDVKM. V was cut by 3 bases and J by 10 bases, with 14 bases left in between. The CDR3 coding sequence is TGTGCCAGCAGTTTTGTACCGGTTCAGGCGCAGTATTTT. Translation: CASSFVPVQAQYF. The full variable domain, its missing parts supplied by reference TRBV28 and TRBJ2-3, is DVKVTQSSRYLVKRTGEKVFLECVQDMDHENMFWYRQDPGLGLRLIYFSYDVKMKEKGDIPEGYSVSREKKERFSLILESASTNQTSMYLCASSFVPVQAQYFGPGTRLTVL.

The chain links TRBV10-2 to TRBJ2-1; TRBD2 matches at 7 bases. CDR1 and CDR2 (germline): WSHSY, SAAADI. V was pared by 6 bases and J by 10 bases, with 15 bases of the junction left unmatched. The CDR3 is 15 residues long. The DNA for the CDR3 is TGCGCCAGCAGCGATACAACAGCGGGAACCCACGAGCAGTTCTTC. It is translated as CASSDTTAGTHEQFF.

This rearrangement joins TRBV6-1 to TRBJ2-2; possibly TRBD1 for D (5 bases). The germline V gene encodes CDR1 MNHNS and CDR2 SASEGT. V was trimmed by 6 bases and J by 6 bases, leaving 14 bases between them. The CDR3 is made up of 14 amino acids. CDR3 sequence (DNA): TGTGCCAGCAGAGAACGAAGGGGTTCCGGGGAGCTGTTTTTT. Its translation: CASRERRGSGELFF.

The V call is TRBV10-1, the J call TRBJ1-1; tentative D call: TRBD1 (5 bases). The CDR3 contains 13 residues. Trimming shortened V by 3 bases and J by 3 bases, and 8 bases separated the two germline ends. Germline V gene data show CDR1 as WNHNN and CDR2 as SYGVQD (reference sequence). The CDR3 DNA sequence: TGCGCCAGCAGTGATTTGGGGGACACTGAAGCTTTCTTT. This sequence encodes CASSDLGDTEAFF.

The chain links TRBV4-2 to TRBJ2-7; D possibly matches TRBD1 or TRBD2 (5 bases each). Germline assignment: CDR1 LGHNA and CDR2 YNFKEQ. The length of the CDR3 is 15 residues. The ends were cut back, 4 bases at V and 2 bases at J, with 15 bases in the middle. In nucleotides, the CDR3 is TGTGCCAGCAGCCCCGGGACCCCCGGGCCCTACGAGCAGTACTTC. Translation: CASSPGTPGPYEQYF.